The 2 T cell receptor beta chains presented below share a single source sample, sequenced in a study of T cell responses to AZD1222 COVID-19 vaccine. Clones were read by immunoSEQ multiplex PCR, and TCRdb kept only the in-frame ones, dropping some. The sample carries 120,000 or so clones, roughly nine tenths recorded once. Material: peripheral blood, obtained on day 0 of AZD1222 vaccination. These receptors all come from an adult in good health.

The V call is TRBV2, the J call TRBJ1-1, with 11 bases that match TRBD1. After removal of 3 bases from V and 1 base from J, the junction contained 4 bases not matched to a gene. This CDR3 has 16 residues. The V gene's germline CDR1 is SNHLY and CDR2 FYNNEI. CDR3: CASSDRTGGWNTEAFF. CDR3 sequence (DNA): TGTGCCAGCAGTGATCGGACAGGGGGCTGGAACACTGAAGCTTTCTTT.

The chain uses TRBV19 and TRBJ2-7; D is undetermined. V was pared by 5 bases and J by 6 bases, with 11 bases between. The CDR3 totals 12 residues. The germline V gene has CDR1 LNHDA and CDR2 SQIVND (reference sequence). Here the CDR3 DNA reads TGTGCCAGTAGTCCAGGTTTGGGCGAGCAGTACTTC. Encoded protein: CASSPGLGEQYF.